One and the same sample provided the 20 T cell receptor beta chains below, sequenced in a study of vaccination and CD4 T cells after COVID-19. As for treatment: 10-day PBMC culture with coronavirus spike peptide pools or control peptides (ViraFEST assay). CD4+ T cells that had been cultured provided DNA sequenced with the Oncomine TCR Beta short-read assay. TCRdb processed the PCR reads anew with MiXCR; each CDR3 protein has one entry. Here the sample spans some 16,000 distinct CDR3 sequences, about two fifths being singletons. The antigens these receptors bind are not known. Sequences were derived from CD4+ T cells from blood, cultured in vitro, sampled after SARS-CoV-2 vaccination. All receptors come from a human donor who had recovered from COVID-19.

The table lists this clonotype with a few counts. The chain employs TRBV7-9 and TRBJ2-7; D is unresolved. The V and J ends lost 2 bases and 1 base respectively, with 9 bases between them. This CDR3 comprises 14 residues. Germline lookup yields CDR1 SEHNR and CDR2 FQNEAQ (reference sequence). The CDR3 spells CASSLLEASYEQYF. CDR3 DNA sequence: TGTGCCAGCAGCTTACTGGAAGCATCCTACGAGCAGTACTTC.

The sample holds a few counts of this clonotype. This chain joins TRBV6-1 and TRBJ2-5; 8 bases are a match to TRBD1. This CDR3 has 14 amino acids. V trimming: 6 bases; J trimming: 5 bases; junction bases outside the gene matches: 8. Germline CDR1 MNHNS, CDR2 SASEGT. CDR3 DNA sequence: TGTGCCAGCAGAAGGCCAGGGGGCAGCGAGACCCAGTACTTC. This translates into CASRRPGGSETQYF.

CDR3 protein: CSEQGSYNEQFF. The CDR3 nucleotides are TGCAGTGAACAGGGGTCCTACAATGAGCAGTTCTTC. The rearrangement links TRBV20-1 to TRBJ2-1, with 7 bases aligning to TRBD1. The length of the CDR3 is 12 residues. Losses at the gene ends were 7 bases for V and 1 base for J; bases not matched to a gene: 1. CDR1 and CDR2 (germline): DFQATT, SNEGSKA (reference sequence).

The CDR3 DNA is TGTGCCAGTCGGCCACTTGAGGGGACAGGGGGCGCTGAGCAGTACTTC. Translation: CASRPLEGTGGAEQYF. The V and J genes are TRBV2 and TRBJ2-7; TRBD1 matches 12 bases. After removal of 9 bases from V and 7 bases from J, the junction contained 16 bases not matched to a gene. The CDR3 contains 16 residues. Germline V lookup: CDR1 SNHLY, CDR2 FYNNEI.

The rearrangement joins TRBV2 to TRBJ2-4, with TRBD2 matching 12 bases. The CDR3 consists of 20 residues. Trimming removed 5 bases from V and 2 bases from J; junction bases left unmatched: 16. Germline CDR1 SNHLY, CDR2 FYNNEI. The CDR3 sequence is CASSQRLLAGGIRSKNIQYF. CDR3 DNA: TGTGCCAGCAGTCAACGCCTTCTAGCGGGAGGGATAAGGTCCAAAAACATTCAGTACTTC.

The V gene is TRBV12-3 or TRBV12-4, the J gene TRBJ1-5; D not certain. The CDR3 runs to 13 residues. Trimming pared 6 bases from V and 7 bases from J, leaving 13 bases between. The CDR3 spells CASSQDPTQPQHF. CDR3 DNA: TGTGCCAGCAGCCAGGACCCAACGCAGCCCCAGCATTTT.

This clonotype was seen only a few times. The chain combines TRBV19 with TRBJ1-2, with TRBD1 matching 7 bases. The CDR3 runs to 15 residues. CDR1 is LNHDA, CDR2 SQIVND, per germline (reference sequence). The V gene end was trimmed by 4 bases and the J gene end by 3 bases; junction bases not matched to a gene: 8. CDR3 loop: CASSKERTGDYGYTF. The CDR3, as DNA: TGTGCCAGTAGTAAGGAGCGCACAGGGGACTATGGCTACACCTTC.

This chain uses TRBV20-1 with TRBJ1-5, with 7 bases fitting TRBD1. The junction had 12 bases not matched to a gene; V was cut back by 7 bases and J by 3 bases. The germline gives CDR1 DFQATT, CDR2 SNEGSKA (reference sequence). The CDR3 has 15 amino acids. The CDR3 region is CSVKEPTGLNQPQHF. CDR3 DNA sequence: TGCAGTGTTAAAGAGCCGACAGGGCTCAATCAGCCCCAGCATTTT.

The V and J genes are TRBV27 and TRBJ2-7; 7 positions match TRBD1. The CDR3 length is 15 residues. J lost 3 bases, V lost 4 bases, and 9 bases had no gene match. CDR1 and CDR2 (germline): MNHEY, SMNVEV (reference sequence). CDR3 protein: CASSYRGRVNYEQYF. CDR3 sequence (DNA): TGTGCCAGCAGTTACAGGGGTCGGGTGAACTACGAGCAGTACTTC.

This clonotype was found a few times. CDR3 sequence (DNA): TGTGCCAGCAGCTTCAGGGGGCCGAGCACAGATACGCAGTATTTT. It encodes CASSFRGPSTDTQYF. The chain joins TRBV7-3 to TRBJ2-3; TRBD1 aligns across 8 bases. Per germline, CDR1 SGHTA and CDR2 FQGTGA. After removal of 3 bases from V and 0 bases from J, the junction contained 2 bases not matched to a gene. The CDR3 is 15 residues long.

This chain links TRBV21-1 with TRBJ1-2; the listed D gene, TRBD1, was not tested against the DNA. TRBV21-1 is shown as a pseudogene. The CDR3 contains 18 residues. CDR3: CASSKARRRGIFNYGYTF. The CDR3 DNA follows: TGTGCCAGCAGCAAAGCGCGCAGGAGGGGGATTTTTAACTATGGCTACACCTTC.

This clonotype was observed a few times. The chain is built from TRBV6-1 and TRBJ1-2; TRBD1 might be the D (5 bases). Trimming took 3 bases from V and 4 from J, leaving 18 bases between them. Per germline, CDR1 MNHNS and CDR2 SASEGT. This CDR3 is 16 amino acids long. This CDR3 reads CASSDRGQKAVYGYTF. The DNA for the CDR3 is TGTGCCAGCAGTGATCGGGGCCAGAAAGCGGTCTATGGCTACACCTTC.

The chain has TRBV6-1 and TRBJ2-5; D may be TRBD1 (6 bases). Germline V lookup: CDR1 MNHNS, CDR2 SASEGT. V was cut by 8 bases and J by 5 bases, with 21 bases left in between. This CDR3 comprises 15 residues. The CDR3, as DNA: TGTGCCAGCGGGGGCTTTACTAGAAGGGGCGAGACCCAGTACTTC. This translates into CASGGFTRRGETQYF.

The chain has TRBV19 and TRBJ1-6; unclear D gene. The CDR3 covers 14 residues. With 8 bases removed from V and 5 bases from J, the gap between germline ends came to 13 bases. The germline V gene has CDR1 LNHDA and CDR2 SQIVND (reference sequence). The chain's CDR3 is CASRSGLNNSPLHF. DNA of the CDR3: TGTGCCAGTCGTTCTGGACTGAATAATTCACCCCTCCACTTT.

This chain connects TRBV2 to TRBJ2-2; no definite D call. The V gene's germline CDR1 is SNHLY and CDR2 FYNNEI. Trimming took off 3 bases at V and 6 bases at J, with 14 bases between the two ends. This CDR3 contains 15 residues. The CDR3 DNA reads TGTGCCAGCAGTGATTACAATATTGTTCCCGGGGAGCTGTTTTTT. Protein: CASSDYNIVPGELFF.

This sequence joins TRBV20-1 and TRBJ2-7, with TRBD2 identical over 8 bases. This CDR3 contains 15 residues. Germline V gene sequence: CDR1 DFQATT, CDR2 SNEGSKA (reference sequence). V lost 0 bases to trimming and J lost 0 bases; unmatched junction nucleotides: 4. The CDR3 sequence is CSARDHTSGSYEQYF. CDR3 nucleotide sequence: TGCAGTGCTAGAGATCACACTAGCGGCTCCTACGAGCAGTACTTC.

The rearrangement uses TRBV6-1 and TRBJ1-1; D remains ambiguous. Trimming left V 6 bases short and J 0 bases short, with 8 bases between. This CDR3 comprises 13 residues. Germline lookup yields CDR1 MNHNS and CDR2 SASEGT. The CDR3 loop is CASRGKLNTEAFF. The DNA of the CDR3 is TGTGCCAGCAGGGGGAAGCTGAACACTGAAGCTTTCTTT.

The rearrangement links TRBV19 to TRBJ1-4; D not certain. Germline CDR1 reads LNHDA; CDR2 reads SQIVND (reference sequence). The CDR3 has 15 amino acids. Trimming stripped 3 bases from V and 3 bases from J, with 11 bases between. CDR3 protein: CASSMQVTANEKLFF. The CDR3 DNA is TGTGCCAGTAGTATGCAGGTCACGGCTAATGAAAAACTGTTTTTT.

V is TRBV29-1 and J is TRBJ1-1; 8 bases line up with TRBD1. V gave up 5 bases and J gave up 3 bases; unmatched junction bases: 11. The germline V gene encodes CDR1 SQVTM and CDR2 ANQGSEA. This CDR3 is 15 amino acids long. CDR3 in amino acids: CSVRRTGRGDTEAFF. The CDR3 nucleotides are TGCAGCGTTAGAAGGACAGGGCGGGGAGACACTGAAGCTTTCTTT.

The CDR3 sequence is CSARVAAASGSTDTQYF. DNA of the CDR3: TGCAGTGCTAGAGTGGCGGCGGCTAGCGGGAGTACAGATACGCAGTATTTT. The chain links TRBV20-1 to TRBJ2-3; 10 bases are a match to TRBD2. The junction had 10 bases not matched to a gene; V was cut back by 1 base and J by 3 bases. The V gene's germline CDR1 is DFQATT and CDR2 SNEGSKA (reference sequence). The length of the CDR3 is 17 residues.